The next 29 T cell receptor beta chains were all read from a single sample in a study of shared clonotypes between healthy human individuals. The assay was immunoSEQ multiplex PCR, and TCRdb's table has in-frame clones only and misses some. The data contain around 1.1 million clones, approximately 78% of them singletons. Sequencing used memory CD4+ T cells from PBMCs. Subset indicated: CD45RA-negative fraction. These receptors originate from a man between 18 and 35 years old in good health. Some clones in this sample may be carry-over from other donors' samples.

The CDR3 loop reads CASSPGQGFYEQYF. Here the CDR3 DNA reads TGCGCCAGCAGCCCGGGACAGGGGTTCTACGAGCAGTACTTC. The genes are TRBV5-1 and TRBJ2-7, with 10 positions matching TRBD1. There are 14 residues in the CDR3. From germline, CDR1 is SGHRS and CDR2 YFSETQ. Unmatched junction bases numbered 4, after V lost 4 bases and J lost 3 bases.

The gene calls are TRBV5-1 and TRBJ1-2; D uncertain. Germline V gene sequence: CDR1 SGHRS, CDR2 YFSETQ. Deletions cut 0 bases from V and 4 bases from J, with 10 bases between. The CDR3 is 14 amino acids. The CDR3 DNA is TGCGCCAGCAGCTTGGACTCGCCCCGCTATGGCTACACCTTC. It is translated as CASSLDSPRYGYTF.

This clone was picked up many times. The chain couples TRBV19 to TRBJ2-1, with D tentatively TRBD2 (6 bases). The CDR3 is made up of 15 amino acids. CDR1 and CDR2 from the germline V gene are LNHDA and SQIVND (reference sequence). The V end lost 6 bases, the J end lost 7 bases, and 19 bases lay between the germline ends. CDR3 loop: CASSGREVPRNEQFF. The DNA for the CDR3 is TGTGCCAGTAGCGGAAGGGAGGTCCCCCGGAATGAGCAGTTCTTC.

The rearrangement links TRBV6-1 to TRBJ1-2, with TRBD1 as a possible D gene (5 bases). Trimming removed 1 base from V and 1 base from J, with 7 bases in between. This CDR3 region has 14 residues. Germline CDR1 MNHNS, CDR2 SASEGT. The CDR3 DNA follows: TGTGCCAGCAGTGAAGGGGGCAGTAACTATGGCTACACCTTC. It codes for CASSEGGSNYGYTF.

The chain is built from TRBV7-8 and TRBJ1-3; no firm D call. Between the trimmed V and J ends, which lost 1 base and 2 bases, there was a span of 9 bases. The CDR3 totals 15 residues. Per the germline V gene, CDR1 is SGHVS and CDR2 is FQNEAQ. CDR3 in amino acids: CASSLDSGAGNTIYF. CDR3 in DNA: TGTGCCAGCAGCTTAGACAGCGGGGCTGGAAACACCATATATTTT.

The chain recombines TRBV7-6 with TRBJ2-1, with 7 bases lining up with TRBD2. The germline CDR1 and CDR2 sequences are SGHVS and FNYEAQ. V lost 1 base, J lost 8 bases, and 2 bases stayed unmatched. There are 13 residues in the CDR3. CDR3 protein: CASSLVRGDEQFF. DNA of the CDR3: TGTGCCAGCAGCTTAGTTCGGGGGGATGAGCAGTTCTTC. Full variable domain (missing parts from reference TRBV7-6 and TRBJ2-1): GAGVSQSPRYKVTKRGQDVALRCDPISGHVSLYWYRQALGQGPEFLTYFNYEAQQDKSGLPNDRFSAERPEGSISTLTIQRTEQRDSAMYRCASSLVRGDEQFFGPGTRLTVL.

The chain uses TRBV10-3 and TRBJ2-3; 13 bases fit TRBD2. Unmatched junction bases numbered 5, after V lost 10 bases and J lost 1 base. Germline CDR1 and CDR2: ENHRY and SYGVKD. This CDR3 spans 15 amino acids. For the CDR3, the DNA is TGTGCCACGCATGGGACTAGCGGGGGCACAGATACGCAGTATTTT. Translating it yields CATHGTSGGTDTQYF.

The chain uses TRBV18 and TRBJ1-2; maybe TRBD1 (5 bases). V gave up 3 bases and J gave up 5 bases, with 16 bases separating them. From germline, CDR1 is KGHSH and CDR2 LQKENI. The CDR3 runs 15 residues. This CDR3 reads CASSPNIGREYGYTF. Here the CDR3 DNA reads TGTGCCAGCTCACCGAACATCGGCAGGGAGTATGGCTACACCTTC.

This clone was recorded a few times. J is TRBJ2-1 and V is TRBV5-1; 9 nucleotides line up with TRBD2. Trimming removed 4 bases from V and 4 bases from J; junction bases left unmatched: 9. The germline V gene encodes CDR1 SGHRS and CDR2 YFSETQ. This CDR3 is built from 16 residues. CDR3 loop: CASSTVAGVGYNEQFF. In nucleotides, the CDR3 is TGCGCCAGCAGCACTGTAGCGGGAGTGGGGTACAATGAGCAGTTCTTC.

The chain carries TRBV28 and TRBJ2-1, with 7 nucleotides matching TRBD2. This CDR3 region has 15 residues. Germline V gives CDR1 MDHEN, CDR2 SYDVKM. J was trimmed by 4 bases and V by 6 bases; bases with no gene match: 9. CDR3 coding DNA: TGTGCCAGCAGAACGCCGCCTAGCGGTTACAATGAGCAGTTCTTC. It specifies CASRTPPSGYNEQFF.

This chain uses TRBV5-5 with TRBJ2-7; 7 positions agree with TRBD1. CDR3 length equals 16 residues. The germline V gene has CDR1 SGHKS and CDR2 YYEKEE (reference sequence). The ends lost 0 bases at V and 3 bases at J; junction bases unmatched: 9. The DNA for the CDR3 is TGTGCCAGCAGCTTGGGATCGACAGGGAGTAGCTACGAGCAGTACTTC. This gives the protein CASSLGSTGSSYEQYF.

V gene TRBV5-6 combines with J gene TRBJ2-5; TRBD1 matches at 8 bases. The CDR3 loop spans 15 amino acids. V was pared by 7 bases and J by 5 bases, with 13 bases of the junction left unmatched. CDR1 SGHDT and CDR2 YYEEEE come from the germline V gene. The CDR3 protein is CASARGDRREETQYF. CDR3 DNA sequence: TGTGCCAGCGCCCGAGGGGACAGGAGGGAGGAGACCCAGTACTTC.

This clone was observed a few times. The genes are TRBV7-9 and TRBJ1-1; the D gene is possibly TRBD1 (5 bases). The CDR3 is 14 amino acids. Germline V CDR1 and CDR2: SEHNR, FQNEAQ (reference sequence). The germline V and J ends were trimmed by 7 bases and 1 base, with 13 bases remaining between them. The chain's CDR3 is CASTPRTRNTEAFF. The CDR3 DNA reads TGTGCCAGCACTCCCAGGACAAGGAACACTGAAGCTTTCTTT.

The chain uses TRBV11-2 and TRBJ2-2; TRBD1 might be the D (6 bases). CDR1 and CDR2 from the germline V gene are SGHAT and FQNNGV. The CDR3 sequence is 15 residues long. Trimming removed 4 bases at V and 1 base at J, with 10 bases between. The CDR3 sequence is CASSSSDRNTGELFF. The CDR3 region has the DNA TGTGCCAGCAGCTCCTCGGACAGGAACACCGGGGAGCTGTTTTTT.

The J gene is TRBJ2-5, the V gene TRBV2; 7 positions agree with TRBD2. The CDR3 sequence is 14 residues long. Trimming removed 3 bases from V and 5 bases from J; junction bases left unmatched: 6. Germline CDR1 and CDR2: SNHLY and FYNNEI. The CDR3 DNA reads as TGTGCCAGCAGTGATAGGGCCGGGGGGGAGACCCAGTACTTC. It codes for CASSDRAGGETQYF.

This chain links TRBV18 with TRBJ1-1; the match to TRBD1 covers 8 bases. V shed 3 bases and J 8 bases; nucleotides not matched to a gene: 11. Germline loops: CDR1 KGHSH, CDR2 LQKENI. CDR3 length: 15 amino acids. CDR3 sequence (DNA): TGTGCCAGCTCACCCAAACAGACAGGGGCGGGGGAAGCTTTCTTT. Translating gives CASSPKQTGAGEAFF.

V usage is TRBV28 and J usage is TRBJ1-3; weak D call: TRBD1 (6 bases). V was clipped by 3 bases and J by 4 bases, with 16 bases between them. The CDR3 totals 16 residues. Germline V gene lookup returns CDR1 MDHEN and CDR2 SYDVKM. This chain's CDR3 is CASSLTGGGLGNTIYF. CDR3 DNA sequence: TGTGCCAGCAGTTTGACGGGGGGCGGACTAGGAAACACCATATATTTT.

The chain uses TRBV4-3 and TRBJ1-4; D is unresolved. Between the trimmed V and J ends, which lost 0 bases and 4 bases, there was a span of 6 bases. Germline CDR1 is LGHNA and CDR2 is YSLEER. The CDR3 extends over 14 amino acids. CDR3 sequence: CASSQEDGNEKLFF. In DNA, the CDR3 is TGCGCCAGCAGCCAAGAAGACGGTAATGAAAAACTGTTTTTT.

About this clone itself: The sample holds other DNA sequences that translate to the same CDR3. The V and J genes are TRBV20-1 and TRBJ2-7; D is unclear. The ends were cut back, 5 bases at V and 2 bases at J, with 7 bases in the middle. The CDR3 covers 11 residues. Germline V gene sequence: CDR1 DFQATT, CDR2 SNEGSKA (reference sequence). Written as DNA, the CDR3 is TGCAGTGCTTCCCGAGCCTACGAGCAGTACTTC. Translated: CSASRAYEQYF.

The CDR3 nucleotides read TGTGCCTGGAGTGTGGGGGTTCTAGCGGCTACCGGGGAGCTGTTTTTT. This encodes CAWSVGVLAATGELFF. The rearrangement uses TRBV30 and TRBJ2-2; 7 nucleotides match TRBD2. Trimming took 0 bases from V and 5 from J; bases not matched to a gene: 9. The CDR3 has 16 amino acids. Germline values: CDR1 GTSNPN, CDR2 SVGIG (reference sequence).

This clone was counted between two and nine times. Other DNA sequences within the sample encode an identical CDR3. The chain's CDR3 is CASSFRDTQYF. The CDR3 region has the DNA TGTGCCAGCAGTTTTCGAGATACGCAGTATTTT. J is TRBJ2-3 and V is TRBV28; no reliable D call. This CDR3 has 11 amino acids. V lost 3 bases to trimming and J lost 5 bases, with 3 bases between them. The germline V gene encodes CDR1 MDHEN and CDR2 SYDVKM.

The rearrangement uses TRBV28 and TRBJ1-5; D is undetermined. V gave up 6 bases and J gave up 3 bases, with 9 bases separating them. The CDR3 spans 13 residues. CDR1 is MDHEN and CDR2 is SYDVKM in the germline V gene. In DNA, the CDR3 is TGTGCCAGCAGAAAAGCCTTCAATCAGCCCCAGCATTTT. Its protein product is CASRKAFNQPQHF.

V gene TRBV27 combines with J gene TRBJ2-7; a possible D gene is TRBD1 (6 bases). Germline CDR1 and CDR2: MNHEY and SMNVEV (reference sequence). The V end lost 4 bases, the J end lost 0 bases, and 16 bases lay between the germline ends. The CDR3 runs 16 residues. The CDR3, as DNA: TGTGCCAGCAGTTCCTATTGGACAGAAAGCTCCTACGAGCAGTACTTC. It codes for CASSSYWTESSYEQYF.

The chain employs TRBV29-1 and TRBJ1-1; D is unresolved. CDR1 is SQVTM, CDR2 ANQGSEA, per germline. The CDR3 runs to 11 residues. Trimming took 8 bases from V and 0 from J, leaving 7 bases between them. This chain's CDR3 is CSPSMNTEAFF. The CDR3 DNA reads TGCAGCCCCAGTATGAACACTGAAGCTTTCTTT.

This clone was seen ten or more times. V and J are TRBV7-8 and TRBJ2-2, with D uncertain. Germline CDR1 is SGHVS and CDR2 is FQNEAQ. CDR3 length: 14 amino acids. Trimming took off 4 bases at V and 1 base at J, with 7 bases between the two ends. CDR3 bases: TGTGCCAGCAGCTCACGACAGAACACCGGGGAGCTGTTTTTT. Encoded protein: CASSSRQNTGELFF.

This clone was observed many times. Other DNA sequences in this sample translate to the same CDR3. V gene TRBV10-3 combines with J gene TRBJ1-4, with D tentatively TRBD1 (5 bases). The CDR3 sequence is 13 residues long. Trimming left V 4 bases short and J 7 bases short, with 10 bases between. Germline assignment: CDR1 ENHRY and CDR2 SYGVKD. CDR3 amino acids: CAISGGAGEKLFF. The CDR3 DNA sequence: TGTGCCATCAGTGGAGGGGCGGGTGAAAAACTGTTTTTT.

The chain carries TRBV4-1 and TRBJ2-7; 11 bases align to TRBD2. V shed 5 bases and J 4 bases; nucleotides not matched to a gene: 7. The germline V gene has CDR1 MGHRA and CDR2 YSYEKL. There are 15 residues in the CDR3. Here the CDR3 reads CASSKQGLAEYEQYF. The CDR3 coding sequence is TGCGCCAGCAGCAAGCAGGGACTAGCGGAGTACGAGCAGTACTTC.

This clone was recorded only once. The rearrangement joins TRBV25-1 to TRBJ1-1; no clear D gene. Trimming took off 3 bases at V and 7 bases at J, with 6 bases between the two ends. The CDR3 sequence is 11 residues long. The germline V gene encodes CDR1 MGHDK and CDR2 SYGVNS. As DNA, the CDR3 is TGTGCCAGCAGTGACAGGCTTGAAGCTTTCTTT. Its protein product is CASSDRLEAFF.

The chain links TRBV6-5 to TRBJ1-2; D is unclear. The germline gives CDR1 MNHEY, CDR2 SVGAGI. Trimming left V 7 bases short and J 4 bases short, with 19 bases between. There are 15 residues in the CDR3. DNA for the CDR3: TGTGCCAGCAATTTACGTGGCAGGCCGAGCTATGGCTACACCTTC. Its translation is CASNLRGRPSYGYTF.